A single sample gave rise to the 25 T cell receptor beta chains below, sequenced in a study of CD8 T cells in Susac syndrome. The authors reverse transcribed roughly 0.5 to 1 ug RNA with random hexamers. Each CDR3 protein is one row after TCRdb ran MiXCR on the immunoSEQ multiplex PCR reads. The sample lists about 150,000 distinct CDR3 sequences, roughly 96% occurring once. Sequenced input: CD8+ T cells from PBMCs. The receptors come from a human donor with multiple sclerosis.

CDR3: CSARWTDPTQYF. CDR3 nucleotide sequence: TGCAGTGCTAGGTGGACGGACCCGACCCAGTACTTC. The chain has TRBV20-1 and TRBJ2-5; no clear D gene. The ends were cut back, 3 bases at V and 7 bases at J, with 12 bases in the middle. Germline V gene lookup returns CDR1 DFQATT and CDR2 SNEGSKA (reference sequence). The CDR3 sequence is 12 residues long.

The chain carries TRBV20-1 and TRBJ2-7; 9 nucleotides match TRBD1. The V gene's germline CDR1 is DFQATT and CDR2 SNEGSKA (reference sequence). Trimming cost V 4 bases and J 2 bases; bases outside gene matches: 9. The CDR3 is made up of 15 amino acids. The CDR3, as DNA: TGCAGTGCTATACCTCCGGGGACAGGGACCTACGAGCAGTACTTC. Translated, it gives CSAIPPGTGTYEQYF.

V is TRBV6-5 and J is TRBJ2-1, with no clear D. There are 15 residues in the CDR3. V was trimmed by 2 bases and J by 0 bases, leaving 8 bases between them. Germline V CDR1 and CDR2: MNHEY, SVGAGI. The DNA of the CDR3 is TGTGCCAGCAGTTACGGGCGGAACTCCTACAATGAGCAGTTCTTC. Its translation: CASSYGRNSYNEQFF.

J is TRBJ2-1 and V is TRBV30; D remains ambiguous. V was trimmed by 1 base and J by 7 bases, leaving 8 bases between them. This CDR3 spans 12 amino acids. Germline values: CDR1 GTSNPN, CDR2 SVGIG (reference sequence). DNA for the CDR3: TGTGCCTGGAGTGGAAGAACGAATGAGCAGTTCTTC. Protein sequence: CAWSGRTNEQFF.

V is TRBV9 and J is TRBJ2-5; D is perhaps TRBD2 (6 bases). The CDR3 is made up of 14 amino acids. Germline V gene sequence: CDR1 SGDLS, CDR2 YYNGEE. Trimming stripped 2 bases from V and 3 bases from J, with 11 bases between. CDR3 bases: TGTGCCAGCAGCGTCACGGGGGTCGAAGAGACCCAGTACTTC. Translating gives CASSVTGVEETQYF. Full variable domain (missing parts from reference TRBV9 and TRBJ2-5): DSGVTQTPKHLITATGQRVTLRCSPRSGDLSVYWYQQSLDQGLQFLIQYYNGEERAKGNILERFSAQQFPDLHSELNLSSLELGDSALYFCASSVTGVEETQYFGPGTRLLVL.

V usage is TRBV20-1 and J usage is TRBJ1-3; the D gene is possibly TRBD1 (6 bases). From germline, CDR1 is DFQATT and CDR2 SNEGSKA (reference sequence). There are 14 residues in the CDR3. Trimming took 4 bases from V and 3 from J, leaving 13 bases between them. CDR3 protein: CSAISQGFGNTIYF. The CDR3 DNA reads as TGCAGTGCTATCTCCCAGGGGTTTGGAAACACCATATATTTT.

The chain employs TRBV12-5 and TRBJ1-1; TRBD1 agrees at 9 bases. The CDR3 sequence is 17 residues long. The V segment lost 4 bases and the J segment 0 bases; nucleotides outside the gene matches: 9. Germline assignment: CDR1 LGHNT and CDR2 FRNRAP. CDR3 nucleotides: TGTGCTAGTGGTTGGGAGACCGGGACAGGGCTGAACACTGAAGCTTTCTTT. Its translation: CASGWETGTGLNTEAFF. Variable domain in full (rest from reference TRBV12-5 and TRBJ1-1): DARVTQTPRHKVTEMGQEVTMRCQPILGHNTVFWYRQTMMQGLELLAYFRNRAPLDDSGMPKDRFSAEMPDATLATLKIQPSEPRDSAVYFCASGWETGTGLNTEAFFGQGTRLTVV.

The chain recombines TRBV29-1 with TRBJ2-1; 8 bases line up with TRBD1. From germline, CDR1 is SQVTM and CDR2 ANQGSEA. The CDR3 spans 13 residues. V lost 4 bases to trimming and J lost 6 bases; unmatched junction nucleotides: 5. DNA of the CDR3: TGCAGCGTTGCCGGGACAGGTCCCAATGAGCAGTTCTTC. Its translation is CSVAGTGPNEQFF.

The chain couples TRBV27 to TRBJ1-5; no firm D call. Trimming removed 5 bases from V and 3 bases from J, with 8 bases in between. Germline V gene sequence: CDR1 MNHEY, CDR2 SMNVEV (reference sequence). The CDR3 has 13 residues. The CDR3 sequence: CASSAGINQPQHF. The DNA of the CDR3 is TGTGCCAGCAGTGCGGGGATCAATCAGCCCCAGCATTTT.

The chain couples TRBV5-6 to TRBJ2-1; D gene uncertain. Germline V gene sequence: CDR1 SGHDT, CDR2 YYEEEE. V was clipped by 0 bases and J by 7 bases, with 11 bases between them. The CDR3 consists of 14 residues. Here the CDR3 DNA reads TGTGCCAGCAGCTTGGCTGGGGATAGGAATGAGCAGTTCTTC. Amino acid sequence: CASSLAGDRNEQFF. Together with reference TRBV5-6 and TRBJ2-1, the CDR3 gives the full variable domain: DAGVTQSPTHLIKTRGQQVTLRCSPKSGHDTVSWYQQALGQGPQFIFQYYEEEERQRGNFPDRFSGHQFPNYSSELNVNALLLGDSALYLCASSLAGDRNEQFFGPGTRLTVL.

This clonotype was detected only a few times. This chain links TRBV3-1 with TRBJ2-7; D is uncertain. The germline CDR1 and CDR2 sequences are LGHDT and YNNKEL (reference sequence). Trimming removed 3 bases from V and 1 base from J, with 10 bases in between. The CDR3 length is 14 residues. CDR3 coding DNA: TGTGCCAGCAGCCATCTCTTGGGGTCCTACGAGCAGTACTTC. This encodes CASSHLLGSYEQYF.

The chain's CDR3 is CASSSAGQPQHF. The CDR3 DNA reads as TGTGCCAGCAGCTCCGCCGGACAGCCCCAGCATTTT. The chain carries TRBV7-2 and TRBJ1-5, with D uncertain. The germline V and J ends were trimmed by 4 bases and 7 bases, with 8 bases remaining between them. Germline V lookup: CDR1 SGHTA, CDR2 FQGNSA. There are 12 residues in the CDR3.

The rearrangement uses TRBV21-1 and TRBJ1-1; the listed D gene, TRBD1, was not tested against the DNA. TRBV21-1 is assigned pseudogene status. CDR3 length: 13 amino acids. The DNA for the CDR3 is TGTGCCCGACGGGGGGGAGCAAACACTGAAGCTTTCTTT. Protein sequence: CARRGGANTEAFF.

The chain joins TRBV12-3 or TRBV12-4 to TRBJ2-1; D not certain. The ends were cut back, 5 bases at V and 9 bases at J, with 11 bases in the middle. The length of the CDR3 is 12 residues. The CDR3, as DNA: TGTGCCAGCAGTCCTTTAGGCGGTGAGCAGTTCTTC. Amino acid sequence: CASSPLGGEQFF.

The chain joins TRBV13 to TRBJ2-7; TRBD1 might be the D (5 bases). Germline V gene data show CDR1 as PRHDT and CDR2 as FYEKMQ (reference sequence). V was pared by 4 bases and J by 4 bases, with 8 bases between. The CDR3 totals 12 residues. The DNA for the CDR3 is TGTGCCAGCAGCTCTCAGGGATACGAGCAGTACGTC. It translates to CASSSQGYEQYV.

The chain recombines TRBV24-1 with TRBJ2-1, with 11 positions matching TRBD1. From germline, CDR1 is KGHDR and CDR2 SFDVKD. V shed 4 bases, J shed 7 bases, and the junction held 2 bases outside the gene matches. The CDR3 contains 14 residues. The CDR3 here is CATSEGQGANEQFF. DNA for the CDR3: TGTGCCACCAGTGAAGGACAGGGGGCGAATGAGCAGTTCTTC.

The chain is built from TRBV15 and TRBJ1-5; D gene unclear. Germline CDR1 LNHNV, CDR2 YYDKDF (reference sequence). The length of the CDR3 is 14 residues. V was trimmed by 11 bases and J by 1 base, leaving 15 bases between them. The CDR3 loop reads CASAVDRSNQPQHF. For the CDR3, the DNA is TGTGCCTCTGCCGTGGACCGGAGCAATCAGCCCCAGCATTTT.

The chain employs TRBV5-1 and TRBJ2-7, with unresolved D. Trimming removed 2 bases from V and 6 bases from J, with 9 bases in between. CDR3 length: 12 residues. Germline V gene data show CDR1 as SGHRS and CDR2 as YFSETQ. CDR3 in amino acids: CASSLGGGEQYF. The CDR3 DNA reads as TGCGCCAGCAGCTTAGGTGGTGGCGAGCAGTACTTC.

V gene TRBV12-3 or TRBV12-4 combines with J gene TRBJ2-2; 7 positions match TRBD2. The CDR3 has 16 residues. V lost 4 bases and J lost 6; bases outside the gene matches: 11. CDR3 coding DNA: TGTGCCAGCAGTTCCCCTCCAAAGCGGGGAGCCGGGGAGCTGTTTTTT. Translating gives CASSSPPKRGAGELFF.

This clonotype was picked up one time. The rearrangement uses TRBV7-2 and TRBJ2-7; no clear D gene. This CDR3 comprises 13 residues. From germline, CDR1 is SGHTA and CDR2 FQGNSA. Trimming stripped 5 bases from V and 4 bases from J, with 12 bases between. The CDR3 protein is CASSILGWYEQYF. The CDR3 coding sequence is TGTGCCAGCAGCATTTTGGGCTGGTACGAGCAGTACTTC.

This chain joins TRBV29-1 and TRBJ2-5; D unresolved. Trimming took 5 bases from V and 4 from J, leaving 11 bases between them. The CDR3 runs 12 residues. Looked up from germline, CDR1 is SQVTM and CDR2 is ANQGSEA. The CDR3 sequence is CSVLPSGETQYF. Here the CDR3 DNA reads TGCAGCGTTCTCCCCTCGGGAGAGACCCAGTACTTC.

This CDR3 is CSARDFGTEAFF. Written as DNA, the CDR3 is TGCAGTGCTAGAGATTTTGGCACTGAAGCTTTCTTT. The gene calls are TRBV20-1 and TRBJ1-1, with D unclear. Germline-derived CDR1 and CDR2 are DFQATT and SNEGSKA (reference sequence). V lost 0 bases to trimming and J lost 4 bases, with 6 bases between them. This CDR3 has 12 amino acids.

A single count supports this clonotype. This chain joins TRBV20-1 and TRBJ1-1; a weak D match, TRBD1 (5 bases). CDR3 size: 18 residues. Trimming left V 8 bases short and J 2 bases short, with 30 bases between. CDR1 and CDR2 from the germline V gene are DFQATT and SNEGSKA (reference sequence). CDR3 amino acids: CSRLGPNVNSGSNTEAFF. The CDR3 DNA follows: TGCAGTCGACTGGGACCGAACGTCAACTCCGGTTCCAACACTGAAGCTTTCTTT.

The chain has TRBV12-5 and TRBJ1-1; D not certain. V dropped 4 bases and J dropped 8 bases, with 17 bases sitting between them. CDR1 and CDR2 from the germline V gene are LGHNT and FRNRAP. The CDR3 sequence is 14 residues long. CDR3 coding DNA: TGTGCTAGTGGTTCCCCCCTTGGGGTAAGGGAAGCTTTCTTT. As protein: CASGSPLGVREAFF.

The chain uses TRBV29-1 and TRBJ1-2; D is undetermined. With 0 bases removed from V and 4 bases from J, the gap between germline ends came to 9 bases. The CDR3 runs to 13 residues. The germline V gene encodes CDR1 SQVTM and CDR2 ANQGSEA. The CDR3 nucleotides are TGCAGCGTTGAAGACCGTCAGGTCTATGGCTACACCTTC. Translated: CSVEDRQVYGYTF.